Described below is a single T cell receptor beta chain sequence and its context. 13 Jbeta primers and 60 Vbeta primers were used for the PCR. Generated by immunoSEQ multiplex PCR, the TCRdb table keeps only in-frame clones and is missing some. The sample contains about 130,000 clones, 75% to 80% of which appear only once. Germline CDR1 and CDR2: SGHVS and FQNEAQ. The CDR3 has 15 amino acids. With 10 bases clipped from V and 5 bases from J, the junction kept 12 bases outside the gene matches. This sample was included in a study of cytomegalovirus exposure and HLA in healthy donors. This TCR came from a male donor in good health and CMV-seronegative. The chain combines TRBV7-8 with TRBJ2-3, with TRBD2 identical over 10 bases. The source material was PBMCs. In nucleotides, the CDR3 is TGTGCCACCCTAAGCGGGAGGGCCAAGAGAGATACGCAGTATTTT. Translating it yields CATLSGRAKRDTQYF.